Listed here is a single T cell receptor (beta chain). This entry belongs to a study of Ad26.COV2.S vaccination and SARS-CoV-2 variants. Treatment of the sample: about 20 received Ad26.COV2.S at low or high dose, single or two shots; 5 received placebo; per-sample allocation not given. It was on day 63 after the first vaccine or placebo injection that samples were taken. Sequencing used immunoSEQ multiplex PCR; TCRdb keeps in-frame clones, though not all of them. Here the sample spans about 390,000 clones, approximately 91% being singletons. The material sequenced was peripheral blood, taken in a trial of Ad26.COV2.S vaccine versus placebo. This clonotype was obtained from a person between 18 and 60 years old who received the Ad26.COV2.S COVID-19 vaccine or a placebo.

CDR3 sequence reads: CASSTRLAGGNEQFF. CDR3 sequence (DNA): TGTGCCAGCAGCACCCGACTAGCGGGGGGGAATGAGCAGTTCTTC. The rearrangement links TRBV7-8 to TRBJ2-1; 14 bases agree with TRBD2. There are 15 residues in the CDR3. The trim removed 5 bases at V and 7 bases at J, leaving 4 bases unmatched. The germline gives CDR1 SGHVS, CDR2 FQNEAQ.